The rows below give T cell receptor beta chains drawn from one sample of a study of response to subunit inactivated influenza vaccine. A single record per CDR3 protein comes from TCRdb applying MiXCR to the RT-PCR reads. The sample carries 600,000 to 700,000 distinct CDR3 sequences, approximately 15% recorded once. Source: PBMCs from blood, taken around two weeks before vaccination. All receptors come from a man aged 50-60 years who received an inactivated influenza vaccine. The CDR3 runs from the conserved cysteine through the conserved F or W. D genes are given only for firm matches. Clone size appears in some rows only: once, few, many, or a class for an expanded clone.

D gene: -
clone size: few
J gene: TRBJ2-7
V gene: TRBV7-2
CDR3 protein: CASSPPVGYEQYF
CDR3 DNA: TGTGCCAGCAGCCCGCCCGTCGGCTACGAGCAGTACTTC

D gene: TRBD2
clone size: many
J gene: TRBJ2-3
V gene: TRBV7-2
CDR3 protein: CASEAGVSTDTQYF
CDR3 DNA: TGTGCCAGCGAAGCGGGGGTCTCCACAGATACGCAGTATTTT

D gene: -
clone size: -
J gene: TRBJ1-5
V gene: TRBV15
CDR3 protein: CASNNDRYQPQHF
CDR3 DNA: TGTGCCAGCAACAATGACAGGTATCAGCCCCAGCATTTT

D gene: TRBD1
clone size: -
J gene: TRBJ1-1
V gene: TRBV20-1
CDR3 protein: CSARKGQVKNTEAFF
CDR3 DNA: TGCAGTGCTAGAAAGGGACAGGTCAAGAACACTGAAGCTTTCTTT

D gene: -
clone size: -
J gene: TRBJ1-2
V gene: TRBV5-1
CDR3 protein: CASSLDPGWDYGYTF
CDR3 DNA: TGCGCCAGCAGCCTAGACCCCGGATGGGACTATGGCTACACCTTC

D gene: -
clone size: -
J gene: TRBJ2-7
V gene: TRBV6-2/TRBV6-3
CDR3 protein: CASTSWGNEQYF
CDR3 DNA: TGTGCCAGCACCTCGTGGGGGAACGAGCAGTACTTC

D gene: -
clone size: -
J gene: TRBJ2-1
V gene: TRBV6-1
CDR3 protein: CASSEFVLTYNEQFF
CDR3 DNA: TGTGCCAGCAGTGAGTTCGTTCTCACCTACAATGAGCAGTTCTTC

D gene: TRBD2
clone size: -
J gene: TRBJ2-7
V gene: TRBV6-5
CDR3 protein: CASSYGLAGDEQYF
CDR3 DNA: TGTGCCAGCAGTTACGGACTAGCGGGGGACGAGCAGTACTTC

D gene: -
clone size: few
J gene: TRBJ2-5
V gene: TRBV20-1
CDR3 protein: CSARDYKKGRKETQYF
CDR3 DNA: TGCAGTGCTAGAGACTACAAAAAGGGGCGGAAAGAGACCCAGTACTTC

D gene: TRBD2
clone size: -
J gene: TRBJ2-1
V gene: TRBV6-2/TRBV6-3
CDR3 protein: CASRPRLAGGYNEQFF
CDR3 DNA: TGTGCCAGCCGCCCTCGCCTAGCGGGAGGGTACAATGAGCAGTTCTTC